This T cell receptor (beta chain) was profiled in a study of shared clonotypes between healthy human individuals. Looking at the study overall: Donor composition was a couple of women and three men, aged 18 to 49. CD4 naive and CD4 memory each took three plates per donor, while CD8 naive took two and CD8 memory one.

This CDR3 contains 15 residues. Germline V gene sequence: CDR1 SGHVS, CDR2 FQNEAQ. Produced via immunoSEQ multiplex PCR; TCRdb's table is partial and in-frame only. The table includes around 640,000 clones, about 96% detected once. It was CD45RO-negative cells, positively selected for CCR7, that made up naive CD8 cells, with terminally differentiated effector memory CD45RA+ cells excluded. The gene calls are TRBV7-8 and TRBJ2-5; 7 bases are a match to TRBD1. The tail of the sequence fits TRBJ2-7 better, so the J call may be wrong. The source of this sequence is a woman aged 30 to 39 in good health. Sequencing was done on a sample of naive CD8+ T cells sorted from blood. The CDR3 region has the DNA TGTGCCAGCAGCCTTTCGGGTGAGGGGGCCCACGAGCAGTACTTC. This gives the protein CASSLSGEGAHEQYF.